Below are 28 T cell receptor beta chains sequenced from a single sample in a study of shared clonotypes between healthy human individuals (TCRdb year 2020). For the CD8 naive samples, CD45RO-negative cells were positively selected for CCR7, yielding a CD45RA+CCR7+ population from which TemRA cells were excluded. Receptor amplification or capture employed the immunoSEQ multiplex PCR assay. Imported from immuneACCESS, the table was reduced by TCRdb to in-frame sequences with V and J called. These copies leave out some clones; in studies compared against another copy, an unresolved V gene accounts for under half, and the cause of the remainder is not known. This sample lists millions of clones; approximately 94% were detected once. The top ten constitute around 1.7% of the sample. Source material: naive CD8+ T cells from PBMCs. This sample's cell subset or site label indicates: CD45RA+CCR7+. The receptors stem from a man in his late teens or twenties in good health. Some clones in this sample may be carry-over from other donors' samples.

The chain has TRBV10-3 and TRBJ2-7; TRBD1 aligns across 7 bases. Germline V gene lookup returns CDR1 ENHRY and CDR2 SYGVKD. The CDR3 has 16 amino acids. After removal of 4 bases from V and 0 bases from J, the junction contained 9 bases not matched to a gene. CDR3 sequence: CAISVQRDRNSYEQYF. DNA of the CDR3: TGTGCCATCAGTGTACAACGGGACAGAAACTCCTACGAGCAGTACTTC.

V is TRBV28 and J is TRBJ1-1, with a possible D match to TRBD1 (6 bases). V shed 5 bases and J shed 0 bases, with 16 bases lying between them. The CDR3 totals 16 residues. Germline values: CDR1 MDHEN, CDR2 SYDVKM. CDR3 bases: TGTGCCAGCAGTCCCGGCGGGGGGCAGATGAACACTGAAGCTTTCTTT. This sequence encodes CASSPGGGQMNTEAFF.

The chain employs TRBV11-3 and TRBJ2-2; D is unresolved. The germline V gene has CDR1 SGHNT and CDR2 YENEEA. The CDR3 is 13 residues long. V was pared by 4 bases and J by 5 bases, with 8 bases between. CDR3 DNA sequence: TGTGCCAGCAGCTCTGGGCGGACCGGGGAGCTGTTTTTT. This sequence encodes CASSSGRTGELFF.

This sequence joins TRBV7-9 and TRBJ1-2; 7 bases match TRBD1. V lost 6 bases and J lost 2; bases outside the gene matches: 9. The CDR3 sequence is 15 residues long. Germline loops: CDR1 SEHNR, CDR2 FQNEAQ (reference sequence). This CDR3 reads CASSEAGTANYGYTF. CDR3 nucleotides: TGTGCCAGCAGTGAAGCCGGGACAGCAAACTATGGCTACACCTTC.

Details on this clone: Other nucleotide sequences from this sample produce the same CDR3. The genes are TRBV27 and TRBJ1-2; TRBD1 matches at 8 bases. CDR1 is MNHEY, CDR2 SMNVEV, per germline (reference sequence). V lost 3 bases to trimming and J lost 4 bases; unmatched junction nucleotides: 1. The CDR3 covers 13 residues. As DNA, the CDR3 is TGTGCCAGCAGTTTCGGACAGGGCTATGGCTACACCTTC. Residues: CASSFGQGYGYTF.

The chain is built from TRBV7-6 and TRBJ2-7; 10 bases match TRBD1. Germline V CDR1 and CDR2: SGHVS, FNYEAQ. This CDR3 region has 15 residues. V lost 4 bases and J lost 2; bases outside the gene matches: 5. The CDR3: CASSSPGQGTYEQYF. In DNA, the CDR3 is TGTGCCAGCAGCTCCCCGGGACAGGGGACCTACGAGCAGTACTTC.

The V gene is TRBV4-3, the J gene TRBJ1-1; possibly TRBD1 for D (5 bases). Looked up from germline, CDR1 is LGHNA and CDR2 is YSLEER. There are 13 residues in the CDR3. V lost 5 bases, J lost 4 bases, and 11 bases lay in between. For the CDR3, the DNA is TGCGCCAGCAGCTTGGGACGGGGCACTGAAGCTTTCTTT. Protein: CASSLGRGTEAFF.

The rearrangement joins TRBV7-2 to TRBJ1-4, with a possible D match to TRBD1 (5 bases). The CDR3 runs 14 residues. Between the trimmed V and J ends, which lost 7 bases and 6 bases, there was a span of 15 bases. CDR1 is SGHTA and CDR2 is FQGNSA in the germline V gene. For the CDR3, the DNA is TGTGCCAGCACCTCCTTCCGGGGGGATGAAAAACTGTTTTTT. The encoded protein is CASTSFRGDEKLFF.

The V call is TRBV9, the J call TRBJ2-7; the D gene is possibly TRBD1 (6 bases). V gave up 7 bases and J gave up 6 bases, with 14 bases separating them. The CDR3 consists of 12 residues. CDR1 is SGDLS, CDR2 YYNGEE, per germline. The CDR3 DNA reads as TGTGCCAGCGGATACAGGGAAGGCGAGCAGTACTTC. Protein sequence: CASGYREGEQYF.

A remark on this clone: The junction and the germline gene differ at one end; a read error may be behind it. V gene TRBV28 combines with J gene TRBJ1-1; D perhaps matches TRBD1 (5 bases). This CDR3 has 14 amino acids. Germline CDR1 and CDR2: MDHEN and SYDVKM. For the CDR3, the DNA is TGTGCCAGCAGTCGGACTCGGGGGAACGCTGAAGCTTTCTTT. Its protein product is CASSRTRGNAEAFF.

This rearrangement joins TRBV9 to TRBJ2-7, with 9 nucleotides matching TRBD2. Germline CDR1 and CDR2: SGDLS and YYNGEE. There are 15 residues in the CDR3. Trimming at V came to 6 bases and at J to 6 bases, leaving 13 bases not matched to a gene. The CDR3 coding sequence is TGTGCCAGCAACCTCGGGGATAGCGGGAGCAGCGAGCAGTACTTC. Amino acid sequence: CASNLGDSGSSEQYF.

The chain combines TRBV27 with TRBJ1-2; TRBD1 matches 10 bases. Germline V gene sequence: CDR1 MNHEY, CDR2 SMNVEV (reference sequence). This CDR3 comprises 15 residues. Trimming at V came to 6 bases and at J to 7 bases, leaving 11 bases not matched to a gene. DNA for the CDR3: TGTGCCAGCAGCCTAGAGAGGACAGGGGGTAGTGGCTACACCTTC. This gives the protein CASSLERTGGSGYTF.

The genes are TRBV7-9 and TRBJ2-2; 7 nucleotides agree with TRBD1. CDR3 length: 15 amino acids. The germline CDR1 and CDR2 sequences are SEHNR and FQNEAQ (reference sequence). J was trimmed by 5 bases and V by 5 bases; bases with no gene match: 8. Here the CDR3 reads CASSSPTGRTGELFF. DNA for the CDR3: TGTGCCAGCAGCAGCCCGACAGGGAGAACCGGGGAGCTGTTTTTT.

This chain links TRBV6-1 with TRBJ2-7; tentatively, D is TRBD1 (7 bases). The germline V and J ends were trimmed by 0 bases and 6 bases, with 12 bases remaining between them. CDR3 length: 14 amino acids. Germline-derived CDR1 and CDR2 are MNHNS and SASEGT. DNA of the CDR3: TGTGCCAGCAGTGAAGCCGCAGGGGGGTCCGAGCAGTACTTC. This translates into CASSEAAGGSEQYF.

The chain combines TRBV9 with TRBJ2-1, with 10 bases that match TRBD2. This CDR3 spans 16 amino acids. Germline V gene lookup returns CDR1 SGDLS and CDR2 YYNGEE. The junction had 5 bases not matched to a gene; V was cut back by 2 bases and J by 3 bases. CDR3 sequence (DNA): TGTGCCAGCAGCGTTAGCGGGAGGTCAAACTACAATGAGCAGTTCTTC. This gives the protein CASSVSGRSNYNEQFF.

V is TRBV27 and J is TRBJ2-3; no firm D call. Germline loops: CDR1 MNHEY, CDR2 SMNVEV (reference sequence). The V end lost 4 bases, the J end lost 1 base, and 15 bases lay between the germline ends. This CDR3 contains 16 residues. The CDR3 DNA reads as TGTGCCAGCAGTTCACTTCGAATTACGGGCACAGATACGCAGTATTTT. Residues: CASSSLRITGTDTQYF.

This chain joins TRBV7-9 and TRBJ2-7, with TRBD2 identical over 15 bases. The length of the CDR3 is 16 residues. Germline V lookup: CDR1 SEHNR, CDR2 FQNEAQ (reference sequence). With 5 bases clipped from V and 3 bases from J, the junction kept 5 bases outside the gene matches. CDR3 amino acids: CASSPGLAGGIYEQYF. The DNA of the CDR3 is TGTGCCAGCAGCCCCGGACTAGCGGGAGGGATCTACGAGCAGTACTTC.

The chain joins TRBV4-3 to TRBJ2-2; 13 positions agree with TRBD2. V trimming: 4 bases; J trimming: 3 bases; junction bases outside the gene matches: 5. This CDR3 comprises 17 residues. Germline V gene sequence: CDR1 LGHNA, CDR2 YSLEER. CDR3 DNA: TGCGCCAGCAGCCGTGGACTAGCGGGAGTGTACACCGGGGAGCTGTTTTTT. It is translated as CASSRGLAGVYTGELFF.

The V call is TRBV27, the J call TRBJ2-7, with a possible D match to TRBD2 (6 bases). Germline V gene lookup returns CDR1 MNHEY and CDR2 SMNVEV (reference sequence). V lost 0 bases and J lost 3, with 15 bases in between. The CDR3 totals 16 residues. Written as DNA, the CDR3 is TGTGCCAGCAGTTTATCGACGGGGGAGGTGGGCTACGAGCAGTACTTC. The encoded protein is CASSLSTGEVGYEQYF.

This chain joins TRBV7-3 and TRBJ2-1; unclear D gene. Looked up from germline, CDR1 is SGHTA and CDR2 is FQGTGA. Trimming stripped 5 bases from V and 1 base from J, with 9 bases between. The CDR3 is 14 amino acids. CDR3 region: CASSLHLSYNEQFF. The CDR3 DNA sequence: TGTGCCAGCAGCCTACACCTTTCCTACAATGAGCAGTTCTTC. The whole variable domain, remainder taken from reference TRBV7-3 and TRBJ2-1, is GAGVSQTPSNKVTEKGKYVELRCDPISGHTALYWYRQSLGQGPEFLIYFQGTGAADDSGLPNDRFFAVRPEGSVSTLKIQRTERGDSAVYLCASSLHLSYNEQFFGPGTRLTVL.

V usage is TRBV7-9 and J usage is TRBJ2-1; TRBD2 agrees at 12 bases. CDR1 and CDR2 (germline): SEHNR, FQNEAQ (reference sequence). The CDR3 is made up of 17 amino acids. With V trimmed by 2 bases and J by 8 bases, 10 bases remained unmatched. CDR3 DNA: TGTGCCAGCAGCTTAAGACTAGCGGGGGTACCGGACGATGAGCAGTTCTTC. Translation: CASSLRLAGVPDDEQFF.

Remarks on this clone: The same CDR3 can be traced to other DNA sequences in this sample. CDR3 amino acids: CASSFQGLGETQYF. The CDR3, as DNA: TGTGCCAGCAGTTTTCAGGGGTTAGGGGAGACCCAGTACTTC. The V call is TRBV28, the J call TRBJ2-5; a possible D gene is TRBD1 (6 bases). The V and J ends lost 3 bases and 5 bases respectively, with 13 bases between them. The CDR3 has 14 residues. Germline values: CDR1 MDHEN, CDR2 SYDVKM.

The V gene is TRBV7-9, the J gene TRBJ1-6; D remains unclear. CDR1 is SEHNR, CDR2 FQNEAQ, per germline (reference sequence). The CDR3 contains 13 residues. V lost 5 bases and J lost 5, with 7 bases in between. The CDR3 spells CASSQANNSPLHF. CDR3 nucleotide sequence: TGTGCCAGCAGCCAAGCCAATAATTCACCCCTCCACTTT.

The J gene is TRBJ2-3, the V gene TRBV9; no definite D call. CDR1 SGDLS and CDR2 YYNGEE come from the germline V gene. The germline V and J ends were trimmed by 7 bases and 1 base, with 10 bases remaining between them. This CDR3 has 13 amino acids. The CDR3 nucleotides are TGTGCCAGCGGCCCTGGGGGCACAGATACGCAGTATTTT. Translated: CASGPGGTDTQYF.

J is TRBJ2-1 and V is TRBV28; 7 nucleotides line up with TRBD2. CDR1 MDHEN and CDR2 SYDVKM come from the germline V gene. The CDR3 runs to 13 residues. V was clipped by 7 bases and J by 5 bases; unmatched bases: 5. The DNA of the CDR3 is TGTGCCAGCACCTGGGGGGGGAACAATGAGCAGTTCTTC. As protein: CASTWGGNNEQFF.

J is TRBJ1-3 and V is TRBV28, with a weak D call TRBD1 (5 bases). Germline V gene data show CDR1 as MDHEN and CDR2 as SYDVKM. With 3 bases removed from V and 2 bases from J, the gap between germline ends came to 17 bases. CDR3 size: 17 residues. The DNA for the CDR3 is TGTGCCAGCAGTTTCCCCCCCGGGACCCTCGCTGGAAACACCATATATTTT. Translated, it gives CASSFPPGTLAGNTIYF.

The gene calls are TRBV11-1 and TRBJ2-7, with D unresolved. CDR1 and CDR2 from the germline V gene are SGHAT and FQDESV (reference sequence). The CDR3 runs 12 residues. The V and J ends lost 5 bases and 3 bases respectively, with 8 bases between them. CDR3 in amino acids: CASSDVNYEQYF. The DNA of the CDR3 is TGTGCCAGCAGCGACGTCAACTACGAGCAGTACTTC.

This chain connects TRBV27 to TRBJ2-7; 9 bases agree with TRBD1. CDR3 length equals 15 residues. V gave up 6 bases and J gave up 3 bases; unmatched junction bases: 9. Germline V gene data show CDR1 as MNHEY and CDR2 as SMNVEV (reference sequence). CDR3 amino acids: CASSTGTGRIYEQYF. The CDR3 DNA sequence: TGTGCCAGCAGCACCGGGACAGGGAGAATCTACGAGCAGTACTTC.